The sequence of this T cell receptor beta chain was determined in a study of OX40 agonist ivuxolimab in advanced cancers. A remark on this clone: The target antigen is unknown.

TCRdb's table, derived via immunoSEQ multiplex PCR, lists solely in-frame clones and lacks some. The top ten hold about 0.45% of the sample, which has about 81,000 clones, 88% seen once. Per germline, CDR1 SEHNR and CDR2 FQNEAQ (reference sequence). Trimming removed 0 bases from V and 1 base from J, with 6 bases in between. The CDR3 contains 15 residues. Peripheral blood came from all dose cohorts at three timepoints. General study points: At doses 0.1 to 3.0 mg/kg, CD4+ and CD8+ clones expanded.

V and J are TRBV7-9 and TRBJ2-2, with D hard to call. Sequenced material: CD4+ or CD8+ T cells sorted from blood, taken in a trial of the OX40 agonist ivuxolimab. The clonotype comes from an adult with an advanced solid tumor such as melanoma, head and neck, liver or kidney cancer. CDR3 sequence (DNA): TGTGCCAGCAGCTTAGCGCCCGGGAACACCGGGGAGCTGTTTTTT. Protein product: CASSLAPGNTGELFF. Variable domain in full (rest from reference TRBV7-9 and TRBJ2-2): DTGVSQNPRHKITKRGQNVTFRCDPISEHNRLYWYRQTLGQGPEFLTYFQNEAQLEKSRLLSDRFSAERPKGSFSTLEIQRTEQGDSAMYLCASSLAPGNTGELFFGEGSRLTVL.